This is a list of T cell receptor beta chains from one sample in a study of cytomegalovirus exposure and HLA in healthy donors. Sequencing was performed with immunoSEQ multiplex PCR; in TCRdb, only in-frame clones are kept and a portion is missing. The sample has about 180,000 clones, just under 80% seen once. Sequenced input: PBMCs. The receptor source for this set is a man younger than 40 in good health and CMV-seronegative. Each CDR3 is given with its conserved first and last residue. The D gene is left open where the match is weak. The listing skips clone size in some rows; elsewhere it reads once, few, many or a size class.

abundance: .
d_gene: TRBD2
v_gene: TRBV5-1
j_gene: TRBJ2-1
len: 15
CDR3aa: CASSLEGLVYNEQFF
CDR3nt: TGCGCCAGCAGCTTGGAGGGACTAGTTTACAATGAGCAGTTCTTC

abundance: few
d_gene: .
v_gene: TRBV15
j_gene: TRBJ1-5
len: 16
CDR3aa: CATSTSRGIGNQPQHF
CDR3nt: TGTGCCACCAGCACAAGTCGGGGAATTGGCAATCAGCCCCAGCATTTT

abundance: .
d_gene: TRBD2
v_gene: TRBV7-2
j_gene: TRBJ2-1
len: 15
CDR3aa: CASSFGLAGSNEQFF
CDR3nt: TGTGCCAGCAGCTTCGGACTAGCGGGGTCAAATGAGCAGTTCTTC

abundance: .
d_gene: .
v_gene: TRBV18
j_gene: TRBJ2-6
len: 17
CDR3aa: CASSPTGSFSGANVLTF
CDR3nt: TGTGCCAGCTCACCGACAGGAAGCTTCTCTGGGGCCAACGTCCTGACTTTC

abundance: .
d_gene: .
v_gene: TRBV11-2
j_gene: TRBJ2-1
len: 13
CDR3aa: CASSSIRGAEQFF
CDR3nt: TGTGCCAGCAGCTCTATCAGGGGAGCTGAGCAGTTCTTC

abundance: .
d_gene: .
v_gene: TRBV7-3
j_gene: TRBJ1-3
len: 15
CDR3aa: CASSLNGRAGNTIYF
CDR3nt: TGTGCCAGCAGCTTAAACGGGAGAGCTGGAAACACCATATATTTT

abundance: .
d_gene: TRBD1
v_gene: TRBV4-1
j_gene: TRBJ1-5
len: 19
CDR3aa: CASSQAPGQGPYSNQPQHF
CDR3nt: TGCGCCAGCAGCCAAGCACCGGGACAGGGACCATATAGCAATCAGCCCCAGCATTTT

abundance: .
d_gene: .
v_gene: TRBV27
j_gene: TRBJ2-2
len: 17
CDR3aa: CASSSFSGQSGTGELFF
CDR3nt: TGTGCCAGCAGTTCATTCTCGGGACAATCAGGCACCGGGGAGCTGTTTTTT

abundance: .
d_gene: TRBD1
v_gene: TRBV6-5
j_gene: TRBJ2-7
len: 14
CDR3aa: CASSWDRGNYEQYF
CDR3nt: TGTGCCAGCAGTTGGGACAGGGGTAACTACGAGCAGTACTTC

abundance: once
d_gene: .
v_gene: TRBV18
j_gene: TRBJ2-5
len: 11
CDR3aa: CASSRAETQYF
CDR3nt: TGTGCCAGCTCACGAGCAGAGACCCAGTACTTC

abundance: .
d_gene: .
v_gene: TRBV30
j_gene: TRBJ1-5
len: 16
CDR3aa: CAWSASRGLGQQPQHF
CDR3nt: TGTGCCTGGAGTGCCTCACGGGGTTTGGGACAACAGCCCCAGCATTTT

abundance: .
d_gene: TRBD2
v_gene: TRBV15
j_gene: TRBJ2-2
len: 15
CDR3aa: CATSRGLAGTGELFF
CDR3nt: TGTGCCACCAGCCGGGGACTAGCGGGAACCGGGGAGCTGTTTTTT

abundance: .
d_gene: .
v_gene: TRBV5-1
j_gene: TRBJ2-7
len: 14
CDR3aa: CASSLGSGSYEQYF
CDR3nt: TGCGCCAGCAGCTTGGGGTCGGGATCCTACGAGCAGTACTTC

abundance: once
d_gene: .
v_gene: TRBV14
j_gene: TRBJ2-2
len: 15
CDR3aa: CASSQVFRGDGELFF
CDR3nt: TGTGCCAGCAGCCAAGTATTCAGGGGGGACGGGGAGCTGTTTTTT

abundance: .
d_gene: .
v_gene: TRBV11-1
j_gene: TRBJ1-4
len: 15
CDR3aa: CASSLTALGSEKLFF
CDR3nt: TGTGCCAGCAGCTTAACGGCCCTCGGGAGTGAAAAACTGTTTTTT

abundance: .
d_gene: .
v_gene: TRBV4-1
j_gene: TRBJ2-7
len: 14
CDR3aa: CASSHAPGTYEQYF
CDR3nt: TGCGCCAGCAGCCACGCGCCGGGAACCTACGAGCAGTACTTC

abundance: .
d_gene: .
v_gene: TRBV7-2
j_gene: TRBJ2-1
len: 16
CDR3aa: CASSLGRVAGRNEQFF
CDR3nt: TGTGCCAGCAGCTTAGGTAGAGTCGCCGGTCGAAATGAGCAGTTCTTC

abundance: .
d_gene: TRBD1
v_gene: TRBV5-4
j_gene: TRBJ1-2
len: 16
CDR3aa: CASSRGTGGIDYGYTF
CDR3nt: TGTGCCAGCAGCCGTGGGACAGGGGGCATCGACTATGGCTACACCTTC

abundance: .
d_gene: .
v_gene: TRBV7-2
j_gene: TRBJ2-3
len: 16
CDR3aa: CASSSSSVTSTDTQYF
CDR3nt: TGTGCCAGCAGCTCCTCTAGCGTTACTAGCACAGATACGCAGTATTTT

abundance: .
d_gene: TRBD1
v_gene: TRBV18
j_gene: TRBJ1-1
len: 14
CDR3aa: CASSRQGANTEAFF
CDR3nt: TGTGCCAGCTCAAGACAGGGGGCGAACACTGAAGCTTTCTTT

abundance: .
d_gene: TRBD1
v_gene: TRBV6-5
j_gene: TRBJ1-5
len: 14
CDR3aa: CASSPDRPNQPQHF
CDR3nt: TGTGCCAGCAGTCCGGACAGGCCCAATCAGCCCCAGCATTTT

abundance: .
d_gene: TRBD2
v_gene: TRBV30
j_gene: TRBJ2-1
len: 15
CDR3aa: CASDHAGGRFNEQFF
CDR3nt: TGTGCCTCGGACCACGCGGGGGGCAGGTTCAATGAGCAGTTCTTC

abundance: .
d_gene: .
v_gene: TRBV28
j_gene: TRBJ1-1
len: 15
CDR3aa: CASSLRAVSGTEAFF
CDR3nt: TGTGCCAGCAGTTTAAGGGCGGTCTCGGGGACTGAAGCTTTCTTT

abundance: few
d_gene: TRBD2
v_gene: TRBV7-2
j_gene: TRBJ2-7
len: 17
CDR3aa: CASSPGLAAGWSYEQYF
CDR3nt: TGTGCCAGCAGCCCCGGACTAGCGGCCGGTTGGTCCTACGAGCAGTACTTC

abundance: .
d_gene: .
v_gene: TRBV2
j_gene: TRBJ2-1
len: 14
CDR3aa: CASSARGPYNEQFF
CDR3nt: TGTGCCAGCAGTGCGCGGGGCCCCTACAATGAGCAGTTCTTC

abundance: .
d_gene: TRBD1
v_gene: TRBV7-8
j_gene: TRBJ2-5
len: 18
CDR3aa: CASSLRLRDRGLLETQYF
CDR3nt: TGTGCCAGCAGCTTAAGGCTTCGGGACAGGGGCCTTCTGGAGACCCAGTACTTC

abundance: .
d_gene: .
v_gene: TRBV6-5
j_gene: TRBJ2-7
len: 13
CDR3aa: CASSPGGSYEQYF
CDR3nt: TGTGCCAGCAGTCCCGGTGGCTCCTACGAGCAGTACTTC

abundance: once
d_gene: .
v_gene: TRBV4-3
j_gene: TRBJ2-3
len: 16
CDR3aa: CASSQDRRQGLDTQYF
CDR3nt: TGCGCCAGCAGCCAAGATCGTAGGCAGGGGTTAGATACGCAGTATTTT

abundance: once
d_gene: TRBD2
v_gene: TRBV10-1
j_gene: TRBJ2-1
len: 14
CDR3aa: CASSAAGGINEQFF
CDR3nt: TGCGCCAGCAGTGCAGCGGGGGGGATTAATGAGCAGTTCTTC

abundance: .
d_gene: TRBD1
v_gene: TRBV30
j_gene: TRBJ2-3
len: 15
CDR3aa: CAWSVRDRITDTQYF
CDR3nt: TGTGCCTGGAGTGTACGGGACAGGATAACAGATACGCAGTATTTT

abundance: .
d_gene: TRBD2
v_gene: TRBV10-3
j_gene: TRBJ2-7
len: 15
CDR3aa: CAIRTGLAGSYEQYF
CDR3nt: TGTGCCATCAGAACGGGACTAGCGGGATCCTACGAGCAGTACTTC

abundance: .
d_gene: TRBD1
v_gene: TRBV18
j_gene: TRBJ2-1
len: 14
CDR3aa: CASFTSRGLDEQFF
CDR3nt: TGTGCCAGCTTCACCAGCAGGGGGCTGGATGAGCAGTTCTTC

abundance: few
d_gene: TRBD1
v_gene: TRBV4-3
j_gene: TRBJ2-1
len: 15
CDR3aa: CASSQEGQGYNEQFF
CDR3nt: TGCGCCAGCAGCCAAGAGGGACAGGGCTACAATGAGCAGTTCTTC

abundance: .
d_gene: TRBD2
v_gene: TRBV5-4
j_gene: TRBJ2-7
len: 14
CDR3aa: CASSRAGTNYEQYF
CDR3nt: TGTGCCAGCAGCCGAGCGGGGACGAACTACGAGCAGTACTTC

abundance: few
d_gene: TRBD1
v_gene: TRBV19
j_gene: TRBJ2-1
len: 18
CDR3aa: CASSIDGVGTGAYNEQFF
CDR3nt: TGTGCCAGTAGTATAGATGGCGTCGGGACAGGGGCCTACAATGAGCAGTTCTTC

abundance: .
d_gene: .
v_gene: TRBV15
j_gene: TRBJ2-7
len: 15
CDR3aa: CATSRAFLIPYEQYF
CDR3nt: TGTGCCACCAGCAGAGCATTCCTAATACCTTACGAGCAGTACTTC

abundance: .
d_gene: TRBD2
v_gene: TRBV4-1
j_gene: TRBJ2-1
len: 16
CDR3aa: CASSQDPGLASDEQFF
CDR3nt: TGCGCCAGCAGCCAGGACCCGGGACTAGCTTCGGATGAGCAGTTCTTC

abundance: .
d_gene: .
v_gene: TRBV27
j_gene: TRBJ2-5
len: 14
CDR3aa: CASSFSGVGETQYF
CDR3nt: TGTGCCAGCAGTTTTTCGGGGGTTGGGGAGACCCAGTACTTC

abundance: few
d_gene: TRBD1
v_gene: TRBV11-2
j_gene: TRBJ1-5
len: 15
CDR3aa: CASSTSTGINQPQHF
CDR3nt: TGTGCCAGCAGCACCTCGACAGGGATCAATCAGCCCCAGCATTTT

abundance: .
d_gene: .
v_gene: TRBV7-2
j_gene: TRBJ2-5
len: 13
CDR3aa: CASSLEGVGTQYF
CDR3nt: TGTGCCAGCAGCTTAGAGGGAGTGGGGACCCAGTACTTC

abundance: .
d_gene: TRBD2
v_gene: TRBV7-3
j_gene: TRBJ2-5
len: 14
CDR3aa: CASSSLAGEETQYF
CDR3nt: TGTGCCAGCAGCTCGTTAGCGGGGGAAGAGACCCAGTACTTC